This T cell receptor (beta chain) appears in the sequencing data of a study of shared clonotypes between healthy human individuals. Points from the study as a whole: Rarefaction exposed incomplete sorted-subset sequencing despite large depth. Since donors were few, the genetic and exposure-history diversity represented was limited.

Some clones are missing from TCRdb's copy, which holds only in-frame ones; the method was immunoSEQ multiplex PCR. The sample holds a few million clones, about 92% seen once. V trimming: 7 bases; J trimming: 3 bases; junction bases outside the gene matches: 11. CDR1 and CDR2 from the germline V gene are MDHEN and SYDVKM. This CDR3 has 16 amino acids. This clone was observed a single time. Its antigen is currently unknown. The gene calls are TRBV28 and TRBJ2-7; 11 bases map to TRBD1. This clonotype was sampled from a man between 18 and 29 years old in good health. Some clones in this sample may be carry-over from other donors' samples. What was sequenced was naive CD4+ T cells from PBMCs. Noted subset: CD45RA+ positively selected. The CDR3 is CASISSGTGGNYEQYF. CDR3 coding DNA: TGTGCCAGCATCTCCTCAGGGACAGGGGGGAACTACGAGCAGTACTTC.